Shown below are 27 T cell receptor beta chains from a single sample sequenced in a study of blood T cell repertoires in COVID-19. The repertoire was sequenced with immunoSEQ multiplex PCR; TCRdb's copy has only in-frame clones and lacks some. The data show approximately 250,000 clones, with approximately 82% seen just once and about 15% held by the top ten. The material sequenced was PBMCs or T cells enriched from blood (not recorded which). Receptors were obtained from a man aged 35-49 years who had recovered from COVID-19.

The chain links TRBV30 to TRBJ2-3; D remains ambiguous. Germline-derived CDR1 and CDR2 are GTSNPN and SVGIG (reference sequence). The CDR3 contains 11 residues. Trimming removed 0 bases from V and 7 bases from J, with 5 bases in between. The CDR3 DNA follows: TGTGCCTGGAGTGTGGAGAATACGCAGTATTTT. It encodes CAWSVENTQYF.

This clone was counted a few times. The V call is TRBV20-1, the J call TRBJ2-7; D gene ambiguous. The V and J ends lost 3 bases and 0 bases respectively, with 12 bases between them. Germline V CDR1 and CDR2: DFQATT, SNEGSKA (reference sequence). The CDR3 covers 14 residues. DNA of the CDR3: TGCAGTGCTAGTCCGCCTAGTAGCTCCTACGAGCAGTACTTC. Translated: CSASPPSSSYEQYF.

This clone was counted only a few times. The rearrangement links TRBV6-1 to TRBJ2-1, with 12 positions matching TRBD2. Germline V gives CDR1 MNHNS, CDR2 SASEGT. V lost 0 bases, J lost 0 bases, and 12 bases stayed unmatched. CDR3 length: 21 residues. CDR3 bases: TGTGCCAGCAGTGAAGCGGTGCCGGGACTAGCGGGTCTGAGCTCCTACAATGAGCAGTTCTTC. Its protein is CASSEAVPGLAGLSSYNEQFF.

The chain has TRBV6-5 and TRBJ1-6, with no clear D. Trimming cost V 6 bases and J 10 bases, with 13 bases left between them. CDR3 length equals 13 residues. The V gene's germline CDR1 is MNHEY and CDR2 SVGAGI. CDR3 in amino acids: CASRREGWSPLHF. Here the CDR3 DNA reads TGTGCCAGCAGGCGGGAAGGGTGGTCACCCCTCCACTTT.

The rearrangement joins TRBV9 to TRBJ2-5; 10 bases match TRBD2. The V and J ends lost 4 bases and 5 bases, in that order; junction bases with no gene match: 8. The CDR3 sequence is 15 residues long. Germline CDR1 reads SGDLS; CDR2 reads YYNGEE. In DNA, the CDR3 is TGTGCCAGCAGCCCCAGGCTAGCGGGAGATGAGACCCAGTACTTC. This gives the protein CASSPRLAGDETQYF.

As concerns this clone: The sample has other DNA sequences that encode this CDR3 too. The CDR3 nucleotides are TGTGCCAGCAGCCTGCTAGCGGGAGGTAGTTACAATGAGCAGTTCTTC. It codes for CASSLLAGGSYNEQFF. The chain recombines TRBV7-9 with TRBJ2-1; 11 bases are a match to TRBD2. V trimming: 5 bases; J trimming: 4 bases; junction bases outside the gene matches: 7. The germline gives CDR1 SEHNR, CDR2 FQNEAQ (reference sequence). The CDR3 runs to 16 residues. Filled out from reference TRBV7-9 and TRBJ2-1, the complete variable domain reads DTGVSQNPRHKITKRGQNVTFRCDPISEHNRLYWYRQTLGQGPEFLTYFQNEAQLEKSRLLSDRFSAERPKGSFSTLEIQRTEQGDSAMYLCASSLLAGGSYNEQFFGPGTRLTVL.

Only a few counts were recorded for this clone. V is TRBV30 and J is TRBJ1-2, with D possibly being TRBD1 (5 bases). The CDR3 has 12 residues. Germline CDR1 and CDR2: GTSNPN and SVGIG (reference sequence). The V end lost 3 bases, the J end lost 4 bases, and 9 bases lay between the germline ends. CDR3 region: CAWRGQGYGYTF. CDR3 in DNA: TGTGCCTGGAGGGGGCAGGGCTATGGCTACACCTTC. Combining the CDR3 with reference TRBV30 and TRBJ1-2 gives the whole variable domain SQTIHQWPATLVQPVGSPLSLECTVEGTSNPNLYWYRQAAGRGLQLLFYSVGIGQISSEVPQNLSASRPQDRQFILSSKKLLLSDSGFYLCAWRGQGYGYTFGSGTRLTVV.

The rearrangement uses TRBV7-3 and TRBJ2-1, with 9 bases aligning to TRBD2. J was trimmed by 2 bases and V by 0 bases; bases with no gene match: 5. Per germline, CDR1 SGHTA and CDR2 FQGTGA. The CDR3 spans 17 residues. The CDR3 spells CASSLTPGLAPYNEQFF. CDR3 sequence (DNA): TGTGCCAGCAGCTTAACCCCGGGACTAGCCCCCTACAATGAGCAGTTCTTC.

The rearrangement links TRBV5-6 to TRBJ1-3; 7 bases fit TRBD1. V lost 2 bases, J lost 0 bases, and 5 bases stayed unmatched. The germline V gene has CDR1 SGHDT and CDR2 YYEEEE. This CDR3 is 16 amino acids long. CDR3 residues: CASSLRQGRSGNTIYF. The CDR3 DNA reads as TGTGCCAGCAGCTTACGACAGGGCCGCTCTGGAAACACCATATATTTT.

V is TRBV19 and J is TRBJ2-2; no definite D call. This CDR3 contains 14 residues. Trimming pared 5 bases from V and 4 bases from J, leaving 11 bases between. The V gene's germline CDR1 is LNHDA and CDR2 SQIVND (reference sequence). This CDR3 reads CASSPVGPTGELFF. The CDR3 DNA reads TGTGCCAGTAGTCCTGTCGGTCCCACCGGGGAGCTGTTTTTT.

This chain uses TRBV4-3 with TRBJ1-1, with D perhaps TRBD1 (6 bases). Germline CDR1 is LGHNA and CDR2 is YSLEER. The CDR3 covers 15 residues. Trimming pared 2 bases from V and 5 bases from J, leaving 15 bases between. The CDR3 spells CASSQSGQGWTEAFF. The CDR3 DNA reads TGCGCCAGCAGCCAATCCGGGCAGGGGTGGACTGAAGCTTTCTTT.

The genes are TRBV19 and TRBJ2-1; 8 bases match TRBD1. The CDR3 runs 14 residues. Trimming cost V 7 bases and J 2 bases; bases outside gene matches: 4. Per germline, CDR1 LNHDA and CDR2 SQIVND (reference sequence). The DNA of the CDR3 is TGTGCCAGTAACGACAGGGGTCCCTACAATGAGCAGTTCTTC. Residues: CASNDRGPYNEQFF.

In nucleotides, the CDR3 is TGTGCCAGCAGCCAAGGACTAGCGGGGCAGGCTACGCAGTATTTT. Its translation: CASSQGLAGQATQYF. This chain links TRBV3-1 (or the pseudogene TRBV3-2) with TRBJ2-3; TRBD2 matches at 11 bases. The V segment lost 1 base and the J segment 8 bases; nucleotides outside the gene matches: 5. CDR1 is LGHDT, CDR2 YNNKEL, per germline (reference sequence). This CDR3 comprises 15 residues.

The rearrangement uses TRBV4-1 and TRBJ1-1, with D possibly being TRBD1 (5 bases). The CDR3 runs 16 residues. The germline V and J ends were trimmed by 0 bases and 0 bases, with 11 bases remaining between them. Germline V lookup: CDR1 MGHRA, CDR2 YSYEKL. CDR3 DNA: TGCGCCAGCAGCCAAGATAGGGGAAGCTTGAACACTGAAGCTTTCTTT. It codes for CASSQDRGSLNTEAFF.

The rearrangement uses TRBV4-1 and TRBJ2-7, with TRBD1 as a possible D gene (5 bases). The CDR3 is 16 amino acids. V lost 4 bases to trimming and J lost 0 bases, with 16 bases between them. The germline V gene has CDR1 MGHRA and CDR2 YSYEKL. CDR3 region: CASSRTRQFSSYEQYF. DNA for the CDR3: TGCGCCAGCAGCCGTACCAGACAGTTCTCCTCCTACGAGCAGTACTTC.

This rearrangement joins TRBV13 to TRBJ2-7; TRBD1 is a possible D gene (6 bases). Trimming took 4 bases from V and 2 from J, leaving 12 bases between them. Germline V gene sequence: CDR1 PRHDT, CDR2 FYEKMQ (reference sequence). This CDR3 is 14 amino acids long. This CDR3 reads CASSSSGATYEQYF. CDR3 nucleotide sequence: TGTGCCAGCAGCTCCTCAGGGGCCACCTACGAGCAGTACTTC. Complete variable domain (other parts from reference TRBV13 and TRBJ2-7): AAGVIQSPRHLIKEKRETATLKCYPIPRHDTVYWYQQGPGQDPQFLISFYEKMQSDKGSIPDRFSAQQFSDYHSELNMSSLELGDSALYFCASSSSGATYEQYFGPGTRLTVT.

The chain is built from TRBV4-3 and TRBJ1-6; 9 bases fit TRBD1. V shed 3 bases, J shed 0 bases, and the junction held 6 bases outside the gene matches. CDR1 is LGHNA and CDR2 is YSLEER in the germline V gene. The CDR3 consists of 18 residues. CDR3 loop: CASSHLQGASSYNSPLHF. The CDR3 bases are TGCGCCAGCAGCCACCTACAGGGGGCCTCCTCCTATAATTCACCCCTCCACTTT.

V and J are TRBV7-5 and TRBJ1-2; the D call in the table, TRBD1, was not verified against the DNA. TRBV7-5 is classified as a pseudogene. This CDR3 is built from 13 residues. This CDR3 is CVRSLSQVYGYTF. The CDR3, as DNA: TGTGTCAGAAGCTTGAGCCAGGTCTATGGCTACACCTTC.

This chain uses TRBV27 with TRBJ1-4; TRBD1 is a possible D gene (6 bases). Germline V lookup: CDR1 MNHEY, CDR2 SMNVEV (reference sequence). The CDR3 covers 16 residues. Between the trimmed V and J ends, which lost 6 bases and 8 bases, there was a span of 22 bases. CDR3 sequence (DNA): TGTGCCAGCAGCCTCCTTAACCCAGGGGTGGGGGAAAAACTGTTTTTT. Amino acid sequence: CASSLLNPGVGEKLFF.

The chain is built from TRBV19 and TRBJ2-7; possibly TRBD2 for D (6 bases). V was shortened by 0 bases and J by 3 bases, with 12 bases between the two germline ends. Looked up from germline, CDR1 is LNHDA and CDR2 is SQIVND (reference sequence). CDR3 size: 15 residues. CDR3 nucleotide sequence: TGTGCCAGTAGTATAGATAATAGCGGAGACTACGAGCAGTACTTC. Translated: CASSIDNSGDYEQYF.

The V and J genes are TRBV6-5 and TRBJ2-1; a weak D match, TRBD1 (6 bases). V was shortened by 5 bases and J by 5 bases, with 13 bases between the two germline ends. The CDR3 has 14 residues. The germline gives CDR1 MNHEY, CDR2 SVGAGI. DNA for the CDR3: TGTGCCAGCAGTACACAGGGCAACCACAATGAGCAGTTCTTC. Translating it yields CASSTQGNHNEQFF.

V is TRBV6-2 or TRBV6-3 and J is TRBJ1-5, with 8 bases aligning to TRBD1. The CDR3 has 18 amino acids. Trimming at V came to 5 bases and at J to 2 bases, leaving 14 bases not matched to a gene. Germline CDR1 MNHEY, CDR2 SVGEGT. The CDR3 is CASSLRLQGASGNQPQHF. The CDR3 DNA reads as TGTGCCAGCAGTCTACGTCTCCAGGGGGCGAGTGGCAATCAGCCCCAGCATTTT.

The chain combines TRBV5-1 with TRBJ1-2; D might be TRBD1 (6 bases). Germline lookup yields CDR1 SGHRS and CDR2 YFSETQ. V was trimmed by 5 bases and J by 6 bases, leaving 17 bases between them. This CDR3 spans 14 amino acids. The CDR3 nucleotides read TGCGCCAGCAGAGCTGACAGGATTCTGAATGGCTACACCTTC. Translating it yields CASRADRILNGYTF. The full variable domain, in which reference TRBV5-1 and TRBJ1-2 provide the parts outside the CDR3, is KAGVTQTPRYLIKTRGQQVTLSCSPISGHRSVSWYQQTPGQGLQFLFEYFSETQRNKGNFPGRFSGRQFSNSRSEMNVSTLELGDSALYLCASRADRILNGYTFGSGTRLTVV.

V and J are TRBV6-5 and TRBJ2-7; 8 bases fit TRBD1. Trimming at V came to 5 bases and at J to 6 bases, leaving 6 bases not matched to a gene. The length of the CDR3 is 13 residues. The germline gives CDR1 MNHEY, CDR2 SVGAGI. Written as DNA, the CDR3 is TGTGCCAGCAGTCTATCAGGGGGCCTCGAGCAGTACTTC. Amino acids: CASSLSGGLEQYF.

CDR3 loop: CASSSFGTRAYEQYF. In DNA form, the CDR3 reads TGTGCCAGCAGTTCGTTCGGGACAAGAGCTTACGAGCAGTACTTC. This chain connects TRBV28 to TRBJ2-7; a weak D match, TRBD1 (6 bases). CDR3 size: 15 residues. V was trimmed by 4 bases and J by 4 bases, leaving 17 bases between them. CDR1 and CDR2 from the germline V gene are MDHEN and SYDVKM.

This chain connects TRBV4-1 to TRBJ2-5; no definite D call. V lost 4 bases and J 0 bases, leaving 15 bases between the germline ends. The CDR3 covers 16 residues. CDR1 is MGHRA, CDR2 YSYEKL, per germline. This chain's CDR3 is CASSRLPTDYQETQYF. DNA of the CDR3: TGCGCCAGCAGCCGCCTACCTACAGATTACCAAGAGACCCAGTACTTC.

This clone has a single count. This rearrangement joins TRBV2 to TRBJ1-5; 7 bases agree with TRBD1. The CDR3 has 20 residues. Losses at the gene ends were 5 bases for V and 2 bases for J; bases not matched to a gene: 21. The germline V gene has CDR1 SNHLY and CDR2 FYNNEI. CDR3 in DNA: TGTGCCAGCAGTACTCCCACGACAGGGTATTTGGGGGTCGGCAATCAGCCCCAGCATTTT. Residues: CASSTPTTGYLGVGNQPQHF.